A single sample is the source of the 31 T cell receptor beta chains below, sequenced in a study of molecular identifiers for immune sequencing clone quantification. TCRdb called the PCR reads again in MiXCR, with one record for every CDR3 protein. Here the sample spans hundreds of thousands of distinct CDR3 sequences, roughly 25% being singletons. The material sequenced was naive CD8+ T cells from blood, with Jurkat cell RNA spiked in. Subset given: FACS-sorted CD8+CD4-CCR7+CD45RA+ naive T cells. These receptors were collected from a human donor in good health. Some libraries in this study had Jurkat cell RNA spiked in.

This clonotype was counted many times. V gene TRBV28 combines with J gene TRBJ2-7, with 10 bases lining up with TRBD2. CDR3 length: 15 residues. Germline V CDR1 and CDR2: MDHEN, SYDVKM. V lost 5 bases and J lost 3; bases outside the gene matches: 7. The CDR3: CASSLKREGYYEQYF. CDR3 DNA: TGTGCCAGCAGTCTAAAGCGGGAGGGATACTACGAGCAGTACTTC.

With respect to this clonotype: One base away lies a much larger clone, so this may be a sequencing read error. This rearrangement joins TRBV5-1 to TRBJ2-3; 16 bases match TRBD2. Looked up from germline, CDR1 is SGHRS and CDR2 is YFSETQ. The trim removed 3 bases at V and 4 bases at J, leaving 8 bases unmatched. The CDR3 runs to 18 residues. The CDR3 loop is CASSSGLAGGPGSDTQYF. The DNA of the CDR3 is TGCGCCAGCAGCTCGGGACTAGCGGGAGGGCCAGGATCAGATACGCAGTATTTT.

This rearrangement joins TRBV10-1 to TRBJ2-7; TRBD1 might be the D (6 bases). Germline-derived CDR1 and CDR2 are WNHNN and SYGVQD (reference sequence). With 6 bases removed from V and 3 bases from J, the gap between germline ends came to 12 bases. CDR3 length equals 13 residues. This CDR3 reads CASSPGHLYEQYF. As DNA, the CDR3 is TGCGCCAGCAGCCCGGGACACCTCTACGAGCAGTACTTC.

This clonotype turned up a few times. V and J are TRBV27 and TRBJ1-5; D ambiguous. The CDR3 length is 17 residues. V shed 1 base and J shed 0 bases, with 13 bases lying between them. Germline-derived CDR1 and CDR2 are MNHEY and SMNVEV (reference sequence). The CDR3, as DNA: TGTGCCAGCAGTTTATTCGGCAGGATGGATAGCAATCAGCCCCAGCATTTT. Its translation: CASSLFGRMDSNQPQHF.

This clonotype was counted many times. The V and J genes are TRBV19 and TRBJ2-3, with TRBD2 as a possible D gene (6 bases). CDR1 LNHDA and CDR2 SQIVND come from the germline V gene (reference sequence). The CDR3 totals 15 residues. Between the trimmed V and J ends, which lost 3 bases and 5 bases, there was a span of 15 bases. The CDR3 DNA follows: TGTGCCAGTAGTATTGACGGGAGACATGAAGATACGCAGTATTTT. Its translation: CASSIDGRHEDTQYF. The whole variable domain, filled in from reference TRBV19 and TRBJ2-3, reads DGGITQSPKYLFRKEGQNVTLSCEQNLNHDAMYWYRQDPGQGLRLIYYSQIVNDFQKGDIAEGYSVSREKKESFPLTVTSAQKNPTAFYLCASSIDGRHEDTQYFGPGTRLTVL.

The table lists this clonotype with a few counts. This sequence joins TRBV12-5 and TRBJ1-3; D may be TRBD1 (6 bases). The CDR3 loop spans 14 amino acids. V was pared by 4 bases and J by 7 bases, with 14 bases between. Germline V lookup: CDR1 LGHNT, CDR2 FRNRAP. This chain's CDR3 is CASGSGSGANTIYF. CDR3 DNA sequence: TGTGCTAGTGGTTCAGGCTCAGGGGCGAACACCATATATTTT.

About this clonotype itself: Given a much more abundant clone one base away, this may be a read error. The CDR3 DNA is TGTGCCAGCAGCTCGTCCGCGGGACAGCCCCAGCATTTT. It translates to CASSSSAGQPQHF. The V gene is TRBV7-6, the J gene TRBJ1-5; D call uncertain. Per the germline V gene, CDR1 is SGHVS and CDR2 is FNYEAQ. The CDR3 runs 13 residues. Trimming took 4 bases from V and 7 from J, leaving 11 bases between them.

V is TRBV9 and J is TRBJ2-3, with 10 nucleotides matching TRBD2. The germline CDR1 and CDR2 sequences are SGDLS and YYNGEE. This CDR3 has 17 amino acids. V was pared by 7 bases and J by 2 bases, with 13 bases of the junction left unmatched. The CDR3 reads CASGAEWTSGHTDTQYF. Here the CDR3 DNA reads TGTGCCAGCGGCGCAGAGTGGACTAGCGGACACACAGATACGCAGTATTTT.

This clonotype was seen more than once but under ten times. This chain joins TRBV7-6 and TRBJ1-5; no definite D call. Trimming shortened V by 5 bases and J by 6 bases, and 23 bases separated the two germline ends. From germline, CDR1 is SGHVS and CDR2 FNYEAQ. There are 17 residues in the CDR3. The CDR3 reads CASSPTARGLIGQPQHF. The CDR3 coding sequence is TGTGCCAGCAGCCCCACGGCGCGTGGGCTCATTGGTCAGCCCCAGCATTTT.

This clonotype has more than one count but fewer than ten. A junction end diverges from the germline sequence, so it may reflect a read error. This rearrangement joins TRBV20-1 to TRBJ2-7; TRBD1 matches at 7 bases. Germline loops: CDR1 DFQATT, CDR2 SNEGSKA (reference sequence). The CDR3 runs to 15 residues. CDR3 loop: CSARDKGTATYEQYF. The CDR3 bases are TGCAGTGCCAGAGACAAGGGGACAGCGACCTACGAGCAGTACTTC.

J is TRBJ2-5 and V is TRBV12-3 or TRBV12-4; maybe TRBD1 (6 bases). The CDR3 runs to 14 residues. V was pared by 2 bases and J by 5 bases, with 12 bases between. The CDR3 DNA follows: TGTGCCAGCAGTTTAAGGGCAGGGGCTGAGACCCAGTACTTC. Its protein is CASSLRAGAETQYF.

This clonotype was counted only a few times. The gene calls are TRBV7-2 and TRBJ2-1, with D perhaps TRBD1 or TRBD2 (5 bases each). The V end was cut by 1 base, the J end by 8 bases, with 21 bases between. Germline V gives CDR1 SGHTA, CDR2 FQGNSA. CDR3 length: 17 residues. The CDR3 spells CASSLVIGRVYSDEQFF. The CDR3, as DNA: TGTGCCAGCAGCTTAGTTATCGGCAGGGTTTATAGCGATGAGCAGTTCTTC.

The V gene is TRBV12-3 or TRBV12-4, the J gene TRBJ1-1, with a tentative D call TRBD1 (5 bases). The CDR3 has 15 amino acids. V was cut by 2 bases and J by 4 bases, with 14 bases left in between. The CDR3 sequence: CASSLLGGSGTEAFF. In DNA form, the CDR3 reads TGTGCCAGCAGTTTATTGGGGGGATCGGGCACTGAAGCTTTCTTT.

About this clonotype itself: The final CDR3 position lacks the conserved phenylalanine or tryptophan, pointing to a likely read error. CDR3: CASSQQTSGVHYEQYS. Here the CDR3 DNA reads TGCGCCAGCAGCCAACAGACTAGCGGGGTGCACTACGAGCAGTACTCC. V usage is TRBV4-3 and J usage is TRBJ2-7; 11 nucleotides line up with TRBD2. V shed 2 bases, J shed 3 bases, and the junction held 6 bases outside the gene matches. The CDR3 extends over 16 amino acids. Germline V gene sequence: CDR1 LGHNA, CDR2 YSLEER.

This clonotype was detected a few times. The chain couples TRBV7-9 to TRBJ1-2, with D unclear. CDR3 size: 13 residues. V was clipped by 5 bases and J by 8 bases, with 15 bases between them. Germline V CDR1 and CDR2: SEHNR, FQNEAQ (reference sequence). The CDR3 DNA is TGTGCCAGCAGCCCACCCCCCCCCGGGGGCTACACCTTC. This codes for CASSPPPPGGYTF.

A few counts support this clonotype. This chain links TRBV5-6 with TRBJ2-7, with TRBD1 identical over 10 bases. Germline lookup yields CDR1 SGHDT and CDR2 YYEEEE. Trimming removed 3 bases from V and 1 base from J; junction bases left unmatched: 7. This CDR3 spans 16 amino acids. The CDR3 DNA sequence: TGTGCCAGCAGCTCCGCGGGACAGGGGATATCCTACGAGCAGTACTTC. Its translation is CASSSAGQGISYEQYF. The full variable domain, completed using reference TRBV5-6 and TRBJ2-7, is DAGVTQSPTHLIKTRGQQVTLRCSPKSGHDTVSWYQQALGQGPQFIFQYYEEEERQRGNFPDRFSGHQFPNYSSELNVNALLLGDSALYLCASSSAGQGISYEQYFGPGTRLTVT.

About this clonotype: A single base separates this from a much larger clone, so it may be a read error. No conserved phenylalanine or tryptophan is present at the end of the CDR3, so a read error is the likely explanation. The gene calls are TRBV12-3 or TRBV12-4 and TRBJ2-4; D call uncertain. The CDR3 loop spans 14 amino acids. The ends were cut back, 3 bases at V and 0 bases at J, with 6 bases in the middle. This CDR3 is CASSFSVAKNIQYL. CDR3 coding DNA: TGTGCCAGCAGTTTCTCCGTAGCCAAAAACATTCAGTACCTC.

A word on this clonotype: A much larger clone sits a single nucleotide away, making a read error possible. J is TRBJ2-3 and V is TRBV5-1; D might be TRBD2 (6 bases). The germline V gene has CDR1 SGHRS and CDR2 YFSETQ. V lost 3 bases, J lost 10 bases, and 21 bases lay in between. The CDR3 sequence is 15 residues long. In DNA, the CDR3 is TGCGCCAGCAGCTGGGGAGTAGCGGTTCACGATGCGCAGTATTTT. Translated: CASSWGVAVHDAQYF.

About this clonotype: This may be a read error: a much more frequent sequence differs by one nucleotide. The V gene is TRBV20-1, the J gene TRBJ1-2; D unresolved. The V gene lost 3 bases and the J gene lost 5 bases, with 22 bases spanning the gap. CDR3 length equals 16 residues. Germline V gene sequence: CDR1 DFQATT, CDR2 SNEGSKA (reference sequence). CDR3 region: CSARRFRDIHPYGYTF. The CDR3 nucleotides are TGCAGTGCTAGGAGGTTCCGTGACATCCATCCTTATGGCTACACCTTC.

This clonotype was observed at least ten times. This chain uses TRBV4-3 with TRBJ1-5; a possible D gene is TRBD1 (6 bases). The germline V and J ends were trimmed by 0 bases and 5 bases, with 17 bases remaining between them. Germline loops: CDR1 LGHNA, CDR2 YSLEER. The CDR3 contains 17 residues. In DNA, the CDR3 is TGCGCCAGCAGCCAAGATAGGGGCTCGACAGGATATCAGCCCCAGCATTTT. This codes for CASSQDRGSTGYQPQHF.

This clonotype has ten or more counts. The chain employs TRBV20-1 and TRBJ1-2; the D gene is possibly TRBD1 (5 bases). Germline V gene data show CDR1 as DFQATT and CDR2 as SNEGSKA (reference sequence). With 0 bases removed from V and 4 bases from J, the gap between germline ends came to 15 bases. There are 15 residues in the CDR3. The CDR3 sequence is CSARDFDQGGYGYTF. Here the CDR3 DNA reads TGCAGTGCTAGAGATTTTGATCAGGGAGGCTATGGCTACACCTTC.

About this clonotype: This may arise from a read error, as a much more abundant clone is one base away. The rearrangement uses TRBV7-2 and TRBJ2-5; D tentatively fits TRBD1 or TRBD2 (5 bases each). The length of the CDR3 is 16 residues. Germline assignment: CDR1 SGHTA and CDR2 FQGNSA. The CDR3 DNA is TGTGCCAGCAGCTTAGGGGACCAACGTTGGGGAGAGACCCGGTACTTC. Translation gives CASSLGDQRWGETRYF.

This clonotype was recorded at least ten times. The rearrangement joins TRBV29-1 to TRBJ1-1, with TRBD1 matching 9 bases. The length of the CDR3 is 16 residues. The germline gives CDR1 SQVTM, CDR2 ANQGSEA. V shed 2 bases and J 0 bases; nucleotides not matched to a gene: 7. Written as DNA, the CDR3 is TGCAGCGTTGAATTATTGGGGACAGGGCTGAACACTGAAGCTTTCTTT. It specifies CSVELLGTGLNTEAFF.

Concerning this clonotype: The junction and the germline gene differ at one end; a read error may be behind it. The chain carries TRBV6-2 or TRBV6-3 and TRBJ2-7, with D possibly being TRBD1 or TRBD2 (5 bases each). Germline assignment: CDR1 MNHEY and CDR2 SVGEGT. This CDR3 spans 13 amino acids. The CDR3 reads CARSPGTASAQYF. CDR3 bases: TGTGCCCGCAGTCCAGGGACCGCCTCCGCGCAGTACTTC.

At least ten counts were recorded for this clonotype. The chain recombines TRBV6-2 or TRBV6-3 with TRBJ1-5, with TRBD1 as a possible D gene (6 bases). CDR3 length: 15 residues. Trimming removed 6 bases from V and 6 bases from J, with 18 bases in between. CDR1 is MNHEY and CDR2 is SVGEGT in the germline V gene. The CDR3 DNA sequence: TGTGCCAGCAGCTCTGGGCAGGGGCCTGGTCAGCCCCAGCATTTT. Translating gives CASSSGQGPGQPQHF.

The chain is built from TRBV13 and TRBJ1-4; TRBD1 might be the D (5 bases). Germline CDR1 PRHDT, CDR2 FYEKMQ (reference sequence). The CDR3 is 14 amino acids. V lost 5 bases and J 7 bases, leaving 14 bases between the germline ends. The CDR3 DNA is TGTGCCAGCAGCGCCGGGGCGGACGCTGAAAAACTGTTTTTT. The encoded protein is CASSAGADAEKLFF.

The rearrangement joins TRBV7-9 to TRBJ1-1; D is possibly TRBD1 (5 bases). With 1 base removed from V and 10 bases from J, the gap between germline ends came to 19 bases. Germline CDR1 SEHNR, CDR2 FQNEAQ (reference sequence). There are 15 residues in the CDR3. In nucleotides, the CDR3 is TGTGCCAGCAGCTTAGAGTGGGGTACAGGCCAAACAGCTTTCTTT. Its translation is CASSLEWGTGQTAFF. Together with reference TRBV7-9 and TRBJ1-1, the CDR3 gives the full variable domain: DTGVSQNPRHKITKRGQNVTFRCDPISEHNRLYWYRQTLGQGPEFLTYFQNEAQLEKSRLLSDRFSAERPKGSFSTLEIQRTEQGDSAMYLCASSLEWGTGQTAFFGQGTRLTVV.

In the case of this clonotype: In this CDR3 the conserved last residue, phenylalanine or tryptophan, is missing, so a read error is likely. The chain uses TRBV7-9 and TRBJ2-5, with 8 bases identical to TRBD1. After removal of 6 bases from V and 5 bases from J, the junction contained 17 bases not matched to a gene. Germline V gives CDR1 SEHNR, CDR2 FQNEAQ (reference sequence). The CDR3 extends over 17 amino acids. CDR3 residues: CASRASIRTGIMETQYS. The CDR3 DNA follows: TGTGCCAGCAGGGCATCGATAAGGACAGGGATCATGGAGACCCAGTACTCC.

V and J are TRBV2 and TRBJ2-7, with 9 bases fitting TRBD1. The CDR3 consists of 16 residues. With 6 bases clipped from V and 5 bases from J, the junction kept 14 bases outside the gene matches. Germline V gene sequence: CDR1 SNHLY, CDR2 FYNNEI. The CDR3 DNA sequence: TGTGCCAGCAGGGAACGAAGGACAGGGGAATTCAACGAGCAGTACTTC. Translating gives CASRERRTGEFNEQYF.

This clonotype was seen many times. The V and J genes are TRBV20-1 and TRBJ2-3; 12 bases agree with TRBD1. Germline CDR1 and CDR2: DFQATT and SNEGSKA (reference sequence). The CDR3 runs to 15 residues. V lost 1 base and J lost 5; bases outside the gene matches: 4. As DNA, the CDR3 is TGCAGTGCTAGAGGAGGGACAGGGGGCCTAGATACGCAGTATTTT. It specifies CSARGGTGGLDTQYF.

The J gene is TRBJ2-3, the V gene TRBV12-3 or TRBV12-4; 10 nucleotides line up with TRBD2. Trimming took 6 bases from V and 1 from J; bases not matched to a gene: 10. CDR3 size: 17 residues. CDR3 residues: CASRGTSDNSRTDTQYF. The CDR3 DNA reads TGTGCCAGCAGGGGGACTAGCGATAATTCCCGCACAGATACGCAGTATTTT.